The next 7 T cell receptor beta chains were all read from a single sample in a study of cytomegalovirus exposure and HLA in healthy donors. Researchers ran the PCR with 60 Vbeta and 13 Jbeta primers. Clones were read by immunoSEQ multiplex PCR, and TCRdb kept only the in-frame ones, dropping some. The sample has approximately 210,000 clones, about 80% seen once. Sequencing was carried out using PBMCs. These receptors were taken from a middle-aged woman in good health and CMV-seronegative.

This clone was detected only once. The V gene is TRBV9, the J gene TRBJ1-2; tentatively, D is TRBD1 (6 bases). The CDR3 has 16 residues. In germline, CDR1 is SGDLS, CDR2 YYNGEE. Trimming removed 3 bases at V and 6 bases at J, with 21 bases between. DNA of the CDR3: TGTGCCAGCAGCGCCGGCGTACAGGGAGAACTTAATGGCTACACCTTC. Translating gives CASSAGVQGELNGYTF.

This clone was observed a few times. V gene TRBV2 combines with J gene TRBJ2-2, with a weak D call TRBD2 (6 bases). Trimming pared 4 bases from V and 1 base from J, leaving 13 bases between. The V gene's germline CDR1 is SNHLY and CDR2 FYNNEI. The CDR3 length is 16 residues. In DNA, the CDR3 is TGTGCCAGCAGTGCCCAAGGACTAAAGAACACCGGGGAGCTGTTTTTT. Translating gives CASSAQGLKNTGELFF.

The J gene is TRBJ1-2, the V gene TRBV5-4; TRBD1 aligns across 8 bases. CDR3 length: 15 residues. Trimming cost V 4 bases and J 6 bases; bases outside gene matches: 11. The V gene's germline CDR1 is SGHNT and CDR2 YYREEE (reference sequence). This CDR3 is CASSNLQQGGNGYTF. DNA of the CDR3: TGTGCCAGCAGCAACCTCCAACAGGGGGGCAATGGCTACACCTTC.

CDR3 sequence reads: CASSLSGGGSYNEQFF. The CDR3 DNA reads as TGTGCCAGCAGCTTGTCTGGGGGGGGCTCCTACAATGAGCAGTTCTTC. The J gene is TRBJ2-1, the V gene TRBV7-6, with 7 bases lining up with TRBD2. Germline CDR1 SGHVS, CDR2 FNYEAQ. This CDR3 has 16 residues. The junction had 5 bases not matched to a gene; V was cut back by 3 bases and J by 0 bases.

J is TRBJ2-5 and V is TRBV11-3; D uncertain. Near its end, the DNA agrees better with TRBJ2-7, so the J call may be wrong. The CDR3 is 15 residues long. CDR1 SGHNT and CDR2 YENEEA come from the germline V gene. The CDR3: CASSLGVGGYYEQYF. The CDR3, as DNA: TGTGCCAGCAGCTTAGGGGTAGGTGGCTACTACGAGCAGTACTTC.

The chain employs TRBV7-2 and TRBJ2-3, with no clear D. Germline V gives CDR1 SGHTA, CDR2 FQGNSA. V lost 5 bases to trimming and J lost 2 bases, with 11 bases between them. This CDR3 contains 14 residues. CDR3 region: CASSGSVTTDTQYF. CDR3 bases: TGTGCCAGCAGCGGCAGCGTTACCACAGATACGCAGTATTTT.

The rearrangement joins TRBV19 to TRBJ1-2; TRBD1 aligns across 8 bases. The CDR3 has 14 amino acids. The germline V gene encodes CDR1 LNHDA and CDR2 SQIVND (reference sequence). V shed 5 bases and J 7 bases; nucleotides not matched to a gene: 9. DNA of the CDR3: TGTGCCAGTAGTTCGGGACAGGCGGCCGGTGGCTACACCTTC. Its translation: CASSSGQAAGGYTF.